Included here is one TCR beta chain sequence, with context. Its antigen is unidentified. The CDR3 sequence is 16 residues long. V trimming: 3 bases; J trimming: 1 base; junction bases outside the gene matches: 6. CDR1 and CDR2 from the germline V gene are SGHVS and FNYEAQ. The data originate from a study of graft-versus-host responses after intestinal transplantation. Study overall: Grafts were multivisceral, liver-intestinal, or isolated intestinal. For two to four years after anti-thymocyte globulin induction, all recipients took tacrolimus and steroids. Study outcomes and limitations: Detected in recipient marrow were GvH clones, some of which were first observed in ileum or blood.

Repertoires were generated with immunoSEQ multiplex PCR, while TCRdb's copy carries only in-frame clones and drops some. The table has 120,000 or so clones, about 93% seen once. This clonotype was sampled from a human donor who received an intestinal transplant. This chain connects TRBV7-6 to TRBJ2-3, with 8 bases fitting TRBD1. The input for sequencing was unstimulated CD8+ T cells sorted from spleen or lymph node cells, taken before intestinal transplant. CDR3 in DNA: TGTGCCAGCAGCTTCAGGGGGCAGGGAGGCACAGATACGCAGTATTTT. Its translation: CASSFRGQGGTDTQYF.